This T cell receptor beta chain was documented in a study of cytomegalovirus exposure and HLA in healthy donors. 60 Vbeta and 13 Jbeta primers were used in PCR. Sequenced by immunoSEQ multiplex PCR; TCRdb stores in-frame clones only, minus some. In the table there are about 160,000 clones, roughly 79% of which are singletons. The clonotype was recovered from a woman in her forties or fifties in good health and CMV-seronegative. The sample was PBMCs.

DNA for the CDR3: TGTGCCAGCAGCCAGCGGGAAGGGACTCCCTACGAGCAGTACTTC. Its protein product is CASSQREGTPYEQYF. The rearrangement links TRBV7-8 to TRBJ2-7, with 7 bases fitting TRBD2. V lost 5 bases, J lost 2 bases, and 9 bases stayed unmatched. The CDR3 is 15 residues long. CDR1 SGHVS and CDR2 FQNEAQ come from the germline V gene.